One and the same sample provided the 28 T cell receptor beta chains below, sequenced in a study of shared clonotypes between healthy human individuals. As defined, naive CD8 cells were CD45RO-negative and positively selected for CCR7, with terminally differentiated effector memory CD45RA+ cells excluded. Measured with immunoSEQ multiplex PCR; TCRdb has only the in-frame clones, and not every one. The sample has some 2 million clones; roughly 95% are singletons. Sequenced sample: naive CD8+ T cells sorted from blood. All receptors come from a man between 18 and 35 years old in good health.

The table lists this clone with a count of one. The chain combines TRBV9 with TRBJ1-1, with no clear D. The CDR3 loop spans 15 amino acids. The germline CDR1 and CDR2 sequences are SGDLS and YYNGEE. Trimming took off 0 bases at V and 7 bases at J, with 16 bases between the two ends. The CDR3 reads CASSVDFGVSGEAFF. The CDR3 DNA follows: TGTGCCAGCAGCGTAGATTTTGGTGTGTCAGGTGAAGCTTTCTTT.

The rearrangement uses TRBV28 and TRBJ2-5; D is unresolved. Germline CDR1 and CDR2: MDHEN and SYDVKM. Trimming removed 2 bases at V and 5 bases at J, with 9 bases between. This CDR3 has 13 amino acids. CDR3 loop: CASSLGVGETQYF. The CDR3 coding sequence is TGTGCCAGCAGTTTAGGAGTGGGCGAGACCCAGTACTTC.

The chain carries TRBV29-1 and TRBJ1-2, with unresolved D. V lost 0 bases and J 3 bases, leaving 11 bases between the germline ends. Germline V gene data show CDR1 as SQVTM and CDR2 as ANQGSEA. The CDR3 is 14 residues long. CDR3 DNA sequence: TGCAGCGTTGAAGAGGAAGGCGTATACTATGGCTACACCTTC. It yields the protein CSVEEEGVYYGYTF.

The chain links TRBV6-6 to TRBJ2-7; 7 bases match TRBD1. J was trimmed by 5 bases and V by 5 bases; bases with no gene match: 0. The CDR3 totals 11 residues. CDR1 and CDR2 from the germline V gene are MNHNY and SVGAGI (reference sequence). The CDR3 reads CASSTGDEQYF. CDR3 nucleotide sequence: TGTGCCAGCAGTACAGGGGACGAGCAGTACTTC.

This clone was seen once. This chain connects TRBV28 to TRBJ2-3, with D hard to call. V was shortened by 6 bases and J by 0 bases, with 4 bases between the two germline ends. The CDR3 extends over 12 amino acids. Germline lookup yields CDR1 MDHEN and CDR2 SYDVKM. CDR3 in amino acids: CASRWSTDTQYF. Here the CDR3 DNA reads TGTGCCAGCAGGTGGAGCACAGATACGCAGTATTTT.

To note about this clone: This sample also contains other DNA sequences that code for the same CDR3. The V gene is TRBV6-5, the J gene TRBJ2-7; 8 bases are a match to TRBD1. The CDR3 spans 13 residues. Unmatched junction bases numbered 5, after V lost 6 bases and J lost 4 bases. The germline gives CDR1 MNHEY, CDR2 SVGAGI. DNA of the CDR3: TGTGCCAGCAGCTATACAGGGGGGTACGAGCAGTACTTC. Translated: CASSYTGGYEQYF.

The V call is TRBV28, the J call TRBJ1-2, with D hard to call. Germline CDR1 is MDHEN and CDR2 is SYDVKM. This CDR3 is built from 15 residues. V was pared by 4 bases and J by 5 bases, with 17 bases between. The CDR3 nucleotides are TGTGCCAGCAGTTCCTGGACGGACCACCAATATGGCTACACCTTC. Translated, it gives CASSSWTDHQYGYTF.

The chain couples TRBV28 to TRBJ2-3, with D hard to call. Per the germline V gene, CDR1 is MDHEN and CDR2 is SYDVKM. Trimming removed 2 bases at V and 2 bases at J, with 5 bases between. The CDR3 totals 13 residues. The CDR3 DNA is TGTGCCAGCAGTTTAGGGCCCACAGATACGCAGTATTTT. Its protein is CASSLGPTDTQYF.

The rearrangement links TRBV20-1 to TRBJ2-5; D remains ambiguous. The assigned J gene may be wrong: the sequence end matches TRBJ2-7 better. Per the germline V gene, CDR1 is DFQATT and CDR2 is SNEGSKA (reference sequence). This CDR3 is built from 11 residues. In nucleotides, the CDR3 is TGCAGTGCTCTCCGCGGAGACGAGCAGTACTTC. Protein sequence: CSALRGDEQYF.

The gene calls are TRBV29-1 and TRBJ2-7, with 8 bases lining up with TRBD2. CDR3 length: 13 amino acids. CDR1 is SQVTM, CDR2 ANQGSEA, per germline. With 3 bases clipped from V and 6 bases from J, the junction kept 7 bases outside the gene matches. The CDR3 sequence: CSVEGSGNGEQYF. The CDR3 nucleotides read TGCAGCGTTGAGGGTAGCGGGAACGGCGAGCAGTACTTC.

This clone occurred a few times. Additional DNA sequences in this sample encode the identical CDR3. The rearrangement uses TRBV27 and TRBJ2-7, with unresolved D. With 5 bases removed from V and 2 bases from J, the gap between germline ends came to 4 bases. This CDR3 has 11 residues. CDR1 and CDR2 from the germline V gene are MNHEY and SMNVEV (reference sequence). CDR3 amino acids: CASSDTYEQYF. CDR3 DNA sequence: TGTGCCAGCAGTGATACCTACGAGCAGTACTTC.

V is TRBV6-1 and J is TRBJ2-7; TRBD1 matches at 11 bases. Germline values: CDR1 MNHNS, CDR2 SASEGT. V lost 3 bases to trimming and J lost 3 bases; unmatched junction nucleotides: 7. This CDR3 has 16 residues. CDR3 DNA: TGTGCCAGCAGTGAGGGACAGGGGGTATCATACTACGAGCAGTACTTC. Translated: CASSEGQGVSYYEQYF.

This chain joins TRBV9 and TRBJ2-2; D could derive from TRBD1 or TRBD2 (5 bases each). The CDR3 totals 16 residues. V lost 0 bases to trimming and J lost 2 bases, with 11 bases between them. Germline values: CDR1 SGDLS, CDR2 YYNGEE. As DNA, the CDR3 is TGTGCCAGCAGCGTAGTTGGGGGATTAAACACCGGGGAGCTGTTTTTT. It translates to CASSVVGGLNTGELFF.

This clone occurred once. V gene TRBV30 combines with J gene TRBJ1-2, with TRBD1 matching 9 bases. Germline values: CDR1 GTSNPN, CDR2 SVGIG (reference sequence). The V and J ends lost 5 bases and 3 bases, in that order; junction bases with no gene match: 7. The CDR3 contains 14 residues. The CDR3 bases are TGTGCCTGGGCCCTGGGACAGGGCCACTATGGCTACACCTTC. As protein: CAWALGQGHYGYTF.

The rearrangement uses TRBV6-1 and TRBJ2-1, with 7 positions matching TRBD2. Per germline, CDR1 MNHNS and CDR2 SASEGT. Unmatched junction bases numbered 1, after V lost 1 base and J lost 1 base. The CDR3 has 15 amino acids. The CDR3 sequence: CASSEGTSSYNEQFF. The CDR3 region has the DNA TGTGCCAGCAGTGAAGGGACTAGTTCCTACAATGAGCAGTTCTTC.

CDR3 protein: CASSTTGEQYF. The CDR3 DNA follows: TGTGCCAGCAGCACAACGGGGGAGCAGTACTTC. The chain combines TRBV11-2 with TRBJ2-7; D possibly corresponds to TRBD2 (5 bases). This CDR3 is 11 amino acids long. Germline CDR1 reads SGHAT; CDR2 reads FQNNGV. V shed 5 bases and J shed 7 bases, with 9 bases lying between them.

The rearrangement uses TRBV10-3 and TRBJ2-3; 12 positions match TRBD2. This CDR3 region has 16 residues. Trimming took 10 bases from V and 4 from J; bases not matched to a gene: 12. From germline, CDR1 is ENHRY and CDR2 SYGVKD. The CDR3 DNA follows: TGTGCCACCGGACCCATGGCTAGCGGGGGGGCAGATACGCAGTATTTT. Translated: CATGPMASGGADTQYF.

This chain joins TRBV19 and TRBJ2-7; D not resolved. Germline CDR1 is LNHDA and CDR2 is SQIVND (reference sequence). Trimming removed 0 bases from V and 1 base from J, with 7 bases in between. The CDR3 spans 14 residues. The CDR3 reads CASSIDYESYEQYF. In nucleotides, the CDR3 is TGTGCCAGTAGTATAGATTATGAGTCCTACGAGCAGTACTTC.

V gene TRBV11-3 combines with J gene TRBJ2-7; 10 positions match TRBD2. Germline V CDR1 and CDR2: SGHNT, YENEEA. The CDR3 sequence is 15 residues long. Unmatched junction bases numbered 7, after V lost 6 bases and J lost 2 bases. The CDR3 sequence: CASSPAGGLPYEQYF. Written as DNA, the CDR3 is TGTGCCAGCAGTCCAGCGGGAGGGCTTCCCTACGAGCAGTACTTC. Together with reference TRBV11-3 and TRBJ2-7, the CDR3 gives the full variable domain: EAGVVQSPRYKIIEKKQPVAFWCNPISGHNTLYWYLQNLGQGPELLIRYENEEAVDDSQLPKDRFSAERLKGVDSTLKIQPAELGDSAVYLCASSPAGGLPYEQYFGPGTRLTVT.

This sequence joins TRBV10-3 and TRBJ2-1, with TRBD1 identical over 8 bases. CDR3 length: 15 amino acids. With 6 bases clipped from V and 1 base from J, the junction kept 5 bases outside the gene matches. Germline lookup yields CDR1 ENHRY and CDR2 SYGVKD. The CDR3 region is CAISRDRGSYNEQFF. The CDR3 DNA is TGTGCCATCAGCAGAGACAGGGGATCCTACAATGAGCAGTTCTTC.

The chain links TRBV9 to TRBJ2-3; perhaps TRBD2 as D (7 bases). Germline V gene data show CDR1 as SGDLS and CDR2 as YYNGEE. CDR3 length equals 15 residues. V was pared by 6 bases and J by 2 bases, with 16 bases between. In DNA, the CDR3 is TGTGCCAGCACCCCCGGGGGGCATTACACAGATACGCAGTATTTT. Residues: CASTPGGHYTDTQYF.

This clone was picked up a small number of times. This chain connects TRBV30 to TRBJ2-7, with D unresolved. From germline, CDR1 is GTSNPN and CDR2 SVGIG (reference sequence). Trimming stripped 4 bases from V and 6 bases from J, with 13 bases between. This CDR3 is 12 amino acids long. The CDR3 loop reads CAWNLDGSEQYF. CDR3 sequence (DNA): TGTGCCTGGAACCTCGACGGAAGCGAGCAGTACTTC.

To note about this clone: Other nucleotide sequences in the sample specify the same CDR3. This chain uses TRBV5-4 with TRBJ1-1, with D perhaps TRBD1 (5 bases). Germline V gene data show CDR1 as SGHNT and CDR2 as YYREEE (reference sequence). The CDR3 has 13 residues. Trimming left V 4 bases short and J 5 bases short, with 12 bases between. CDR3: CASSLTGETEAFF. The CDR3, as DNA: TGTGCCAGCAGCCTAACGGGGGAGACTGAAGCTTTCTTT. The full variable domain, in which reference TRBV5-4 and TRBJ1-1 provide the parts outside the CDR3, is ETGVTQSPTHLIKTRGQQVTLRCSSQSGHNTVSWYQQALGQGPQFIFQYYREEENGRGNFPPRFSGLQFPNYSSELNVNALELDDSALYLCASSLTGETEAFFGQGTRLTVV.

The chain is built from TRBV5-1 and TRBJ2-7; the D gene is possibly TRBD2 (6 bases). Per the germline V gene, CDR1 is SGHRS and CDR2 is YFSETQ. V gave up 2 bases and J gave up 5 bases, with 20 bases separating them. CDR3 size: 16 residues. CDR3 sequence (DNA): TGCGCCAGCAGCTTACGGGTATCGGGAGCGACTCACGAGCAGTACTTC. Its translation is CASSLRVSGATHEQYF.

The CDR3 is CAISEGAGGSSEQYF. In DNA form, the CDR3 reads TGTGCCATCAGTGAGGGGGCAGGGGGGTCCAGCGAGCAGTACTTC. V gene TRBV10-3 combines with J gene TRBJ2-7, with D maybe TRBD1 (7 bases). The CDR3 consists of 15 residues. Deletions cut 2 bases from V and 6 bases from J, with 17 bases between. Germline CDR1 ENHRY, CDR2 SYGVKD.

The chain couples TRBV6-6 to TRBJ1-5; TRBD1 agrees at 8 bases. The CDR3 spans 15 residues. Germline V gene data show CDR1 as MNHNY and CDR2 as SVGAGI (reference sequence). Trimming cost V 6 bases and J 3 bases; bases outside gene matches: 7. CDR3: CASSLDREVNQPQHF. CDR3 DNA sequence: TGTGCCAGCAGCCTGGACAGGGAGGTCAATCAGCCCCAGCATTTT.

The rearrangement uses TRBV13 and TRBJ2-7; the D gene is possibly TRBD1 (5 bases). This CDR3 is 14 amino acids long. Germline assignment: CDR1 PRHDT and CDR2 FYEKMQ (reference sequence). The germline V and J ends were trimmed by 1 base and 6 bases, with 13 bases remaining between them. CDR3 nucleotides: TGTGCCAGCAGCTTAGTGGGCAGGGTAAGCGAGCAGTACTTC. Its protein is CASSLVGRVSEQYF.

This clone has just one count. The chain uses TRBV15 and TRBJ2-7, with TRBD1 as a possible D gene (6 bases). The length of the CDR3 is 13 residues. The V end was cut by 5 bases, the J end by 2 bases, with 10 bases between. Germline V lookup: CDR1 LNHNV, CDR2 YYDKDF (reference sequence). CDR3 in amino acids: CATSGDRTYEQYF. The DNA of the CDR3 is TGTGCCACCAGCGGCGACAGGACCTACGAGCAGTACTTC.